Presented here are 3 T cell receptor beta chains from one specimen sequenced in a study of post-analysis software for immune sequencing data. Each TCR beta cDNA library carried unique molecular identifiers. TCRdb recomputed calls from the PCR reads with MiXCR, one row per CDR3 protein. This repertoire shows some 700,000 distinct CDR3 sequences, roughly three fifths found once; its top ten account for 10% to 12%. Study findings and constraints: There were roughly 5 TRBV segments more frequent in patients than controls, and TRBV5-6, TRBV5-1 and TRBV20-1 were among them.

Their specific antigens are unknown. Sequencing used blood. The receptors come from a girl aged 2-9 years with multiple sclerosis.

V and J are TRBV29-1 and TRBJ2-3, with a tentative D call TRBD2 (6 bases). This CDR3 contains 15 residues. Per the germline V gene, CDR1 is SQVTM and CDR2 is ANQGSEA. Trimming shortened V by 3 bases and J by 2 bases, and 15 bases separated the two germline ends. For the CDR3, the DNA is TGCAGCGTTGAGGTTTCGGGGGTCTTCACAGATACGCAGTATTTT. Its protein is CSVEVSGVFTDTQYF.

The rearrangement links TRBV20-1 to TRBJ1-2; the D gene is possibly TRBD1 (6 bases). The CDR3 runs to 16 residues. Germline CDR1 is DFQATT and CDR2 is SNEGSKA (reference sequence). V dropped 3 bases and J dropped 0 bases, with 17 bases sitting between them. CDR3 DNA: TGCAGTGCTAGGGAAGAGGGGGACACATCTAACTATGGCTACACCTTC. Amino acids: CSAREEGDTSNYGYTF.

This clonotype was detected a few times. The chain couples TRBV29-1 to TRBJ2-3, with D perhaps TRBD1 (5 bases). Germline loops: CDR1 SQVTM, CDR2 ANQGSEA. Trimming left V 1 base short and J 5 bases short, with 13 bases between. This CDR3 is built from 14 residues. Here the CDR3 reads CSVEVVGVGDTQYF. CDR3 bases: TGCAGCGTTGAAGTAGTAGGGGTAGGAGATACGCAGTATTTT.